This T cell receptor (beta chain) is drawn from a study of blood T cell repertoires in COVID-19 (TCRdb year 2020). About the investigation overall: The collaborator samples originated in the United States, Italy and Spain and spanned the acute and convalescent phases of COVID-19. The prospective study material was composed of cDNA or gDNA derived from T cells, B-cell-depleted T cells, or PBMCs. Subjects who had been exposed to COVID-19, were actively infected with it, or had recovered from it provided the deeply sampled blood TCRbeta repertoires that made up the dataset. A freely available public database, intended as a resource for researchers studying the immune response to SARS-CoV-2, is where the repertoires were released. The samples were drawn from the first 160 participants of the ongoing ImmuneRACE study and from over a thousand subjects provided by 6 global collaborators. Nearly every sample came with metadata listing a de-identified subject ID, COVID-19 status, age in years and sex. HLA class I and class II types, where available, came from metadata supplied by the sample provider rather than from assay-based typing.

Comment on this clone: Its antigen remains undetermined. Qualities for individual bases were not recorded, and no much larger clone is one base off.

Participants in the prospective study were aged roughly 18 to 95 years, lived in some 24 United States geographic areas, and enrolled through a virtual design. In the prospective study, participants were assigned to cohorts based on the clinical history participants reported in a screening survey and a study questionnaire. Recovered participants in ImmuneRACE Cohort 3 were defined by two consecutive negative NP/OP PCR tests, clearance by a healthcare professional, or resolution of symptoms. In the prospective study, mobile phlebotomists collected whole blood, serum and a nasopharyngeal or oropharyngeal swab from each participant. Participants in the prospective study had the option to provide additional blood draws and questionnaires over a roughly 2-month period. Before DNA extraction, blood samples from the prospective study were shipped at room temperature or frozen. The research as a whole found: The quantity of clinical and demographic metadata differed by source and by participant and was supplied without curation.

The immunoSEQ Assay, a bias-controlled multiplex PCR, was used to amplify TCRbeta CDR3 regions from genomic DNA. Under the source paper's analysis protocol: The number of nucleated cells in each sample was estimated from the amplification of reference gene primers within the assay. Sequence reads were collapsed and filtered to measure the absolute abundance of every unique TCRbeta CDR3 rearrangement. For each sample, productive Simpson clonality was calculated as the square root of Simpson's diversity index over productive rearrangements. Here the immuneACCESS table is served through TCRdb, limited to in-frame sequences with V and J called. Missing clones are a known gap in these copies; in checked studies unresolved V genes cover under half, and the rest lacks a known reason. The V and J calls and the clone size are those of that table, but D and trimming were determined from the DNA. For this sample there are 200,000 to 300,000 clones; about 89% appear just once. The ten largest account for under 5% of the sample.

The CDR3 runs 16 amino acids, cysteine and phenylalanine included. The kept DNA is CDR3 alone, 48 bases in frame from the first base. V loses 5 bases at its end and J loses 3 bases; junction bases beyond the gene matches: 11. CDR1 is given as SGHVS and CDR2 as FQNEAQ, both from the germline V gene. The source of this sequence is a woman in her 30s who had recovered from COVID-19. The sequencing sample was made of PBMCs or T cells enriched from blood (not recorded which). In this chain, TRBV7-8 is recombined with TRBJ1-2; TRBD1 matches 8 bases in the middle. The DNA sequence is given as TGTGCCAGCAGCCAATCCAGGACAGGGCTTGACTATGGCTACACCTTC. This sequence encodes CASSQSRTGLDYGYTF.